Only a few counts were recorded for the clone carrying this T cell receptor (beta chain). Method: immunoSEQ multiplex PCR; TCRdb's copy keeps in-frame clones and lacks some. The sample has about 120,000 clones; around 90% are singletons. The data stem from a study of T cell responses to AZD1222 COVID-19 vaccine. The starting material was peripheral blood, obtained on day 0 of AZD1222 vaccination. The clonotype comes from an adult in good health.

CDR3 nucleotides: TGCGCCAGCAGCTTGAGGGAGTTGGGAGCAGATACGCAGTATTTT. Translating it yields CASSLRELGADTQYF. The genes are TRBV5-1 and TRBJ2-3, with a weak D call TRBD2 (5 bases). The CDR3 contains 15 residues. Germline loops: CDR1 SGHRS, CDR2 YFSETQ. The ends were cut back, 1 base at V and 4 bases at J, with 13 bases in the middle.